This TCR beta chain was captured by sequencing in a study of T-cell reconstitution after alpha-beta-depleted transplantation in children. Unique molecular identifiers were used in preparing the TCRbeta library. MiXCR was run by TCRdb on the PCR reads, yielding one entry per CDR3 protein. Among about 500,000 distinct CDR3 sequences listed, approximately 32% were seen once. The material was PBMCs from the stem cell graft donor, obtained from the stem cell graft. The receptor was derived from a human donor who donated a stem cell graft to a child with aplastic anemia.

The CDR3, as DNA: TGTGCCAGCTCACCTGGAGACAGTAACTATGGCTACACCTTC. Protein product: CASSPGDSNYGYTF. The chain carries TRBV18 and TRBJ1-2, with D possibly matching TRBD1 (5 bases). Germline V gives CDR1 KGHSH, CDR2 LQKENI. Trimming left V 3 bases short and J 1 base short, with 9 bases between. The CDR3 consists of 14 residues.